This T cell receptor (beta chain) was sequenced during a study of blood T cell repertoires in COVID-19. On the study more broadly: Sample material is recorded as cDNA or gDNA derived from T cells, B-cell-depleted T cells, or PBMCs.

Trimming left V 1 base short and J 2 bases short, with 6 bases between. The CDR3 length is 14 residues. The germline gives CDR1 SEHNR, CDR2 FQNEAQ (reference sequence). Clones were read by immunoSEQ multiplex PCR, and TCRdb kept only the in-frame ones, dropping some. The top ten clones hold approximately 3.6% of a sample with roughly 100,000 clones, 89% of them seen once. The source of this sequence is a woman aged 55-69 years with acute or convalescent COVID-19. This chain joins TRBV7-9 and TRBJ2-1; TRBD2 is a possible D gene (5 bases). The specimen sequenced was peripheral blood. The CDR3: CASSLERTYNEQFF. The CDR3, as DNA: TGTGCCAGCAGCTTAGAGCGGACCTACAATGAGCAGTTCTTC.